This T cell receptor beta chain comes out of a study of CD8 T cells in ankylosing spondylitis. Points from the study as a whole: As reported, disease-linked clones showed significant enrichment in matched ankylosing spondylitis synovial fluid. What appeared characteristic of ankylosing spondylitis blood was a TCR beta motif of under 10 highly homologous variants. Previous work reported some of these motif variants in the synovial fluid and blood of reactive arthritis.

The CDR3 sequence is 15 residues long. Deletions cut 4 bases from V and 6 bases from J, with 19 bases between. Germline assignment: CDR1 LGHNA and CDR2 YSLEER. Many counts were recorded for this clonotype. The antigen is undetermined. TCRdb ran MiXCR on the 5' RACE reads and lists one entry per CDR3 protein. The sample has around 180,000 distinct CDR3 sequences, 18% seen once; the top ten hold more than 3.5%. The sample consisted of blood, either unsorted or a sorted T cell fraction (not recorded which). The origin of this receptor is a male donor aged 5-29 years with ankylosing spondylitis or in good health (not recorded which). The chain has TRBV4-3 and TRBJ2-7; unclear D gene. This CDR3 is CASSPKVGGVSEQYF. The CDR3 DNA reads TGCGCCAGCAGCCCCAAGGTTGGCGGAGTATCCGAGCAGTACTTC.